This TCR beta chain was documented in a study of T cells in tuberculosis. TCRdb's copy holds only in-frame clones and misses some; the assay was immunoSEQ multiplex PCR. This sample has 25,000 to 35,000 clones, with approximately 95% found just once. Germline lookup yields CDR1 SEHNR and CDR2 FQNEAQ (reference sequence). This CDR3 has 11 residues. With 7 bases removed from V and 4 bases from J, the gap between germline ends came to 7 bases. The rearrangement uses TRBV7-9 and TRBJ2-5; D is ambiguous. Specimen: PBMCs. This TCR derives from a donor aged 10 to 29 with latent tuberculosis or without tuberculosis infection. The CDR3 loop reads CASTGLETQYF. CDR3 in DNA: TGTGCCAGCACGGGTCTAGAGACCCAGTACTTC. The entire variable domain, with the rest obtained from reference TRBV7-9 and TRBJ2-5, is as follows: DTGVSQNPRHKITKRGQNVTFRCDPISEHNRLYWYRQTLGQGPEFLTYFQNEAQLEKSRLLSDRFSAERPKGSFSTLEIQRTEQGDSAMYLCASTGLETQYFGPGTRLLVL.